Only one count was recorded for the clone carrying this TCR beta chain. What it binds is not known. The V gene's germline CDR1 is SGHKS and CDR2 YYEKEE (reference sequence). V shed 3 bases and J shed 7 bases, with 32 bases lying between them. The CDR3 loop spans 19 amino acids. The data were taken from a study of tumor-infiltrating lymphocytes in localized non-small cell lung cancer. General study results and limits: Different pieces of the same tissue went to different assays, confounding technical variation with intratumor heterogeneity. IM1 and IM2 tumors showed no difference in T-cell fraction. Compared with uninvolved lung, tumors showed higher T cell infiltration by TCRbeta sequencing. Tumor T-cell fraction from TCR sequencing was not associated with recurrence-free survival (p = 0.61).

Sequencing used immunoSEQ multiplex PCR; TCRdb keeps in-frame clones, though not all of them. The table lists around 9,500 clones, more than 75% of them singletons. Sequencing used lung tumor tissue. This sequence originates from a human donor with non-small cell lung cancer. The chain couples TRBV5-5 to TRBJ2-7; D is uncertain. The CDR3 is CASSSENTRTVPSAQEQYF. CDR3 nucleotide sequence: TGTGCCAGCAGCTCTGAAAACACCCGAACGGTACCCTCGGCGCAAGAGCAGTACTTC.